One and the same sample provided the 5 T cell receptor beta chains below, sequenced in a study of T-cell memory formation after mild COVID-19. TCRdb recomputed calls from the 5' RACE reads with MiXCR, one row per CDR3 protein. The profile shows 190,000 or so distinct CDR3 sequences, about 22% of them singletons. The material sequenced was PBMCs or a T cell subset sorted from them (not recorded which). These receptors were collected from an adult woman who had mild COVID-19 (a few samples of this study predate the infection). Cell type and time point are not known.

This CDR3 is CSVPTLPDRDINEQFF. The CDR3 nucleotides are TGCAGTGTTCCCACCCTGCCGGACAGGGATATCAATGAGCAGTTCTTC. V is TRBV20-1 and J is TRBJ2-1, with TRBD1 matching 8 bases. CDR1 DFQATT and CDR2 SNEGSKA come from the germline V gene (reference sequence). V lost 7 bases and J lost 6; bases outside the gene matches: 17. The CDR3 consists of 16 residues.

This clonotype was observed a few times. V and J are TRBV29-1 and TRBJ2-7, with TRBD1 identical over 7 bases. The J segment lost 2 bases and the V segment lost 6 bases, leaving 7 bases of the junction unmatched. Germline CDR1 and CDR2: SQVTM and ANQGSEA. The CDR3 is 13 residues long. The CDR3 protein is CSVVGTEAYEQYF. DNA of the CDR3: TGCAGCGTCGTCGGGACAGAAGCCTACGAGCAGTACTTC.

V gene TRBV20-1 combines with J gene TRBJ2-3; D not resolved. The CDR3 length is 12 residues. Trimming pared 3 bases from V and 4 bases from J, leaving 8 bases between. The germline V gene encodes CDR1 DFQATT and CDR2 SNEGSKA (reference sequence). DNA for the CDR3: TGCAGTGCTAGGATACGGGCAGATACGCAGTATTTT. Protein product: CSARIRADTQYF.

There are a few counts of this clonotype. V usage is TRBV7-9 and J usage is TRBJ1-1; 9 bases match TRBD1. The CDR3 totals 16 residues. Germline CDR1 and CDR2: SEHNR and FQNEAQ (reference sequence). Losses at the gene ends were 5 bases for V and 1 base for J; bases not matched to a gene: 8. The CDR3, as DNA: TGTGCCAGCAGCGGCCAGGGACAGGGTCAGAACACTGAAGCTTTCTTT. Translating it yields CASSGQGQGQNTEAFF.

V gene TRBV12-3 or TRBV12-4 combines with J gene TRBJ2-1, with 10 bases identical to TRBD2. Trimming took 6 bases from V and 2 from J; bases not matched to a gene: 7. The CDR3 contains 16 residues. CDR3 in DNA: TGTGCCAGCAGCCGTGGACTAGCGGAAGCCTACAATGAGCAGTTCTTC. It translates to CASSRGLAEAYNEQFF.